Below are 15 T cell receptor beta chains sequenced from a single sample in a study of shared clonotypes between healthy human individuals. Here immunoSEQ multiplex PCR was the method, and the copy in TCRdb shows in-frame clones only, minus some. The table includes millions of clones, 85% to 95% detected once. The naive CD8 subset, CD45RO-negative cells positively selected for CCR7, excluded terminally differentiated effector memory CD45RA+ cells. Source material: naive CD8+ T cells sorted from blood. The source of these receptors is a man between 18 and 29 years old in good health.

The chain carries TRBV18 and TRBJ2-3; no reliable D call. CDR3 length equals 11 residues. Trimming pared 7 bases from V and 2 bases from J, leaving 4 bases between. Per the germline V gene, CDR1 is KGHSH and CDR2 is LQKENI. The CDR3: CASLFTDTQYF. The CDR3 DNA reads TGTGCCAGCTTGTTCACAGATACGCAGTATTTT.

The genes are TRBV5-1 and TRBJ1-5; 7 nucleotides align to TRBD1. The CDR3 spans 15 residues. Losses at the gene ends were 4 bases for V and 0 bases for J; bases not matched to a gene: 4. The V gene's germline CDR1 is SGHRS and CDR2 YFSETQ. The DNA of the CDR3 is TGCGCCAGCAGCCTAGGGACAGCTAGCAATCAGCCCCAGCATTTT. Translating it yields CASSLGTASNQPQHF.

A remark on this clone: This CDR3 is also generated by other DNA sequences in the sample. V usage is TRBV6-6 and J usage is TRBJ2-7, with 10 bases matching TRBD1. In germline, CDR1 is MNHNY, CDR2 SVGAGI (reference sequence). The CDR3 contains 13 residues. V shed 6 bases, J shed 6 bases, and the junction held 5 bases outside the gene matches. CDR3 amino acids: CASSRDRGGEQYF. CDR3 DNA sequence: TGTGCCAGCAGCAGGGACAGGGGCGGCGAGCAGTACTTC.

The genes are TRBV4-1 and TRBJ2-7; no firm D call. V was pared by 6 bases and J by 1 base, with 13 bases between. The CDR3 runs 14 residues. CDR1 is MGHRA and CDR2 is YSYEKL in the germline V gene. This chain's CDR3 is CASSERANSYEQYF. Written as DNA, the CDR3 is TGCGCCAGCAGTGAAAGGGCCAATTCCTACGAGCAGTACTTC.

This chain connects TRBV11-2 to TRBJ2-1; no clear D gene. Looked up from germline, CDR1 is SGHAT and CDR2 is FQNNGV. The V end lost 4 bases, the J end lost 5 bases, and 18 bases lay between the germline ends. This CDR3 contains 16 residues. The CDR3 DNA sequence: TGTGCCAGCAGCTCGGATGACGGGCGATTCGACAATGAGCAGTTCTTC. Amino acid sequence: CASSSDDGRFDNEQFF.

This sequence joins TRBV7-9 and TRBJ2-3; TRBD2 matches 7 bases. The CDR3 covers 15 residues. CDR1 is SEHNR and CDR2 is FQNEAQ in the germline V gene (reference sequence). V dropped 2 bases and J dropped 3; count of bases not matched to a gene: 5. The CDR3 coding sequence is TGTGCCAGCAGCTTAAGCGGGGCAGGGACAGATACGCAGTATTTT. Translated, it gives CASSLSGAGTDTQYF.

The CDR3: CASSFETGTNTGELFF. DNA of the CDR3: TGTGCCAGCAGCTTCGAGACAGGGACGAACACCGGGGAGCTGTTTTTT. The rearrangement joins TRBV7-9 to TRBJ2-2, with 7 positions matching TRBD1. The CDR3 sequence is 16 residues long. Trimming took 3 bases from V and 0 from J; bases not matched to a gene: 4. Germline assignment: CDR1 SEHNR and CDR2 FQNEAQ (reference sequence).

This sequence joins TRBV7-9 and TRBJ1-2; no reliable D call. Germline CDR1 is SEHNR and CDR2 is FQNEAQ (reference sequence). The CDR3 has 13 residues. Trimming shortened V by 5 bases and J by 8 bases, and 15 bases separated the two germline ends. The CDR3 region has the DNA TGTGCCAGCAGCCCCACCAGTTGGGAGGGCTACACCTTC. Encoded protein: CASSPTSWEGYTF. Looking up the rest from reference TRBV7-9 and TRBJ1-2 gives the full variable domain: DTGVSQNPRHKITKRGQNVTFRCDPISEHNRLYWYRQTLGQGPEFLTYFQNEAQLEKSRLLSDRFSAERPKGSFSTLEIQRTEQGDSAMYLCASSPTSWEGYTFGSGTRLTVV.

The gene calls are TRBV5-6 and TRBJ1-2; TRBD1 might be the D (6 bases). Germline-derived CDR1 and CDR2 are SGHDT and YYEEEE. Trimming took off 0 bases at V and 6 bases at J, with 21 bases between the two ends. The CDR3 extends over 17 amino acids. Written as DNA, the CDR3 is TGTGCCAGCAGCTTGGAGTTGGCAGGGGTGCTTTTAGATGGCTACACCTTC. Its translation is CASSLELAGVLLDGYTF.

Concerning this clone: This specimen includes other DNA sequences encoding the same CDR3. This chain joins TRBV19 and TRBJ1-1; TRBD1 matches at 7 bases. This CDR3 has 14 amino acids. V was pared by 1 base and J by 4 bases, with 3 bases of the junction left unmatched. CDR1 and CDR2 (germline): LNHDA, SQIVND (reference sequence). Here the CDR3 reads CASSIGAGGTEAFF. The CDR3 DNA is TGTGCCAGTAGTATAGGGGCAGGGGGCACTGAAGCTTTCTTT.

This clone was recorded once. This chain joins TRBV18 and TRBJ1-1; no definite D call. V lost 3 bases and J 6 bases, leaving 17 bases between the germline ends. The CDR3 covers 15 residues. Germline CDR1 reads KGHSH; CDR2 reads LQKENI. CDR3 DNA: TGTGCCAGCTCACCTCCTCGAAAGCCACCCGCTGAAGCTTTCTTT. Translating gives CASSPPRKPPAEAFF. Drawing the rest from reference TRBV18 and TRBJ1-1, the complete variable domain is NAGVMQNPRHLVRRRGQEARLRCSPMKGHSHVYWYRQLPEEGLKFMVYLQKENIIDESGMPKERFSAEFPKEGPSILRIQQVVRGDSAAYFCASSPPRKPPAEAFFGQGTRLTVV.

The chain carries TRBV6-1 and TRBJ1-6; D perhaps matches TRBD1 (6 bases). The CDR3 contains 15 residues. CDR1 and CDR2 (germline): MNHNS, SASEGT. With 4 bases removed from V and 8 bases from J, the gap between germline ends came to 15 bases. The DNA for the CDR3 is TGTGCCAGCAGTGGAACCGGGACACCATATTCACCCCTCCACTTT. Translated, it gives CASSGTGTPYSPLHF.

The CDR3 sequence: CASSISLTGSLEKLFF. The CDR3 DNA reads as TGTGCCAGTAGTATCTCCCTGACAGGGTCCTTGGAAAAACTGTTTTTT. This rearrangement joins TRBV19 to TRBJ1-4; 7 nucleotides agree with TRBD1. Germline V gives CDR1 LNHDA, CDR2 SQIVND (reference sequence). V was clipped by 3 bases and J by 8 bases; unmatched bases: 12. This CDR3 is built from 16 residues.

The chain is built from TRBV9 and TRBJ2-7; D may be TRBD1 (6 bases). The CDR3 contains 14 residues. The ends were cut back, 3 bases at V and 3 bases at J, with 13 bases in the middle. CDR1 and CDR2 (germline): SGDLS, YYNGEE. In nucleotides, the CDR3 is TGTGCCAGCAGCGCTTCCGAGACAGGCTACGAGCAGTACTTC. Protein product: CASSASETGYEQYF.

The rearrangement uses TRBV2 and TRBJ2-7, with D possibly being TRBD2 (5 bases). CDR3 length: 15 residues. V lost 0 bases, J lost 5 bases, and 14 bases lay in between. Germline values: CDR1 SNHLY, CDR2 FYNNEI. The CDR3 DNA reads TGTGCCAGCAGTGAAGCGCCCCACGGGGAAAACGAGCAGTACTTC. It translates to CASSEAPHGENEQYF.